These 8 T cell receptor beta chains were sequenced from one sample in a study of human T cells and chemical hapten exposure. Time point given: patch test 2, 6 weeks after DPC sensitization. This sample's treatment: therapeutic diphenylcyclopropenone sensitization with weekly scalp DPC. TCRdb itself ran the RACE reads through MiXCR, one entry per CDR3 protein. The sample has 73,000 or so distinct CDR3 sequences; 8.5% are singletons. This specimen consisted of whole blood, obtained in connection with sensitization to the hapten diphenylcyclopropenone (DPC). The receptors originated from a woman in her 50s with alopecia areata. Some clones in this sample may be carry-over from other donors' samples.

This clonotype was counted at least ten times. The chain combines TRBV20-1 with TRBJ1-1; D uncertain. CDR1 DFQATT and CDR2 SNEGSKA come from the germline V gene (reference sequence). This CDR3 comprises 15 residues. Trimming took 5 bases from V and 4 from J, leaving 20 bases between them. The DNA for the CDR3 is TGCAGTGCTCCCTCGAGCAGGCAAGGAATCACTGAAGCTTTCTTT. Translation: CSAPSSRQGITEAFF.

This clonotype was picked up many times. The gene calls are TRBV7-8 and TRBJ2-7; perhaps TRBD2 as D (6 bases). Germline V gene lookup returns CDR1 SGHVS and CDR2 FQNEAQ. Trimming pared 5 bases from V and 2 bases from J, leaving 10 bases between. The CDR3 length is 13 residues. The CDR3 nucleotides read TGTGCCAGCAGCCGGGAGACTGCCTACGAGCAGTACTTC. The encoded protein is CASSRETAYEQYF.

This clonotype was counted at least ten times. This chain links TRBV5-4 with TRBJ1-6; D is undetermined. CDR3 size: 17 residues. Per germline, CDR1 SGHNT and CDR2 YYREEE (reference sequence). V was clipped by 4 bases and J by 7 bases, with 21 bases between them. CDR3 amino acids: CASSADVELLGNSPLHF. The CDR3 DNA reads TGTGCCAGCAGCGCGGACGTGGAGCTCCTAGGGAATTCACCCCTCCACTTT.

This clonotype was picked up many times. This chain uses TRBV11-2 with TRBJ2-7; TRBD2 agrees at 8 bases. In germline, CDR1 is SGHAT, CDR2 FQNNGV. The V gene end was trimmed by 4 bases and the J gene end by 6 bases; junction bases not matched to a gene: 14. This CDR3 has 16 residues. The CDR3 loop reads CASSSLRTSKKGEQYF. The CDR3 DNA is TGTGCCAGCAGCTCTTTACGGACTAGCAAAAAGGGCGAGCAGTACTTC. The full variable domain, its missing parts supplied by reference TRBV11-2 and TRBJ2-7, is EAGVAQSPRYKIIEKRQSVAFWCNPISGHATLYWYQQILGQGPKLLIQFQNNGVVDDSQLPKDRFSAERLKGVDSTLKIQPAKLEDSAVYLCASSSLRTSKKGEQYFGPGTRLTVT.

This clonotype was seen many times. The gene calls are TRBV28 and TRBJ1-3; D ambiguous. The CDR3 is 15 residues long. The germline V gene encodes CDR1 MDHEN and CDR2 SYDVKM. Trimming took off 6 bases at V and 0 bases at J, with 12 bases between the two ends. As DNA, the CDR3 is TGTGCCAGCAGGTCCCCCGGCTACTCTGGAAACACCATATATTTT. It codes for CASRSPGYSGNTIYF.

V is TRBV28 and J is TRBJ2-1, with D possibly TRBD2 on 6 matching bases. The CDR3 has 14 residues. Germline assignment: CDR1 MDHEN and CDR2 SYDVKM. V was cut by 4 bases and J by 0 bases, with 7 bases left in between. The CDR3 DNA reads TGTGCCAGCAGTTCGGGGGTCTCCTACAATGAGCAGTTCTTC. Its protein product is CASSSGVSYNEQFF. The entire variable domain, with the rest obtained from reference TRBV28 and TRBJ2-1, is as follows: DVKVTQSSRYLVKRTGEKVFLECVQDMDHENMFWYRQDPGLGLRLIYFSYDVKMKEKGDIPEGYSVSREKKERFSLILESASTNQTSMYLCASSSGVSYNEQFFGPGTRLTVL.

The table lists this clonotype with many counts. The chain employs TRBV2 and TRBJ1-1; D remains unclear. Germline V CDR1 and CDR2: SNHLY, FYNNEI. V was trimmed by 1 base and J by 2 bases, leaving 11 bases between them. This CDR3 comprises 15 residues. The DNA for the CDR3 is TGTGCCAGCAGTGAAGTTGAGGGTGTAAACACTGAAGCTTTCTTT. As protein: CASSEVEGVNTEAFF.

This chain uses TRBV5-5 with TRBJ1-4; D not resolved. V lost 3 bases and J 3 bases, leaving 12 bases between the germline ends. CDR1 and CDR2 (germline): SGHKS, YYEKEE (reference sequence). The CDR3 runs to 15 residues. DNA for the CDR3: TGTGCCAGCAGCTCCCTGGGAACGTCTAATGAAAAACTGTTTTTT. Residues: CASSSLGTSNEKLFF.